Below are 27 T cell receptor beta chains sequenced from a single sample in a study of blood T cells in healthy people across ages. It was with a sample-barcoded 5' primer and a J-beta primer mix that a second PCR of roughly 7 to 12 cycles was run. Each CDR3 protein is one row after TCRdb ran MiXCR on the 5' RACE reads. This table holds about 930,000 distinct CDR3 sequences, 29% found once. Another study also made use of these data, one on T cells of mothers and their children.

The sequencing sample was made of blood. These receptors came from a middle-aged woman in good health.

This clonotype was observed once. This chain uses TRBV12-3 or TRBV12-4 with TRBJ2-5; 8 positions match TRBD2. V was pared by 6 bases and J by 11 bases, with 11 bases of the junction left unmatched. The CDR3 spans 13 residues. As DNA, the CDR3 is TGTGCCAGCAGCTTCGGGGGGGATGGGGAGCAGTACTTC. Translating gives CASSFGGDGEQYF.

This clonotype was recorded a few times. J is TRBJ2-5 and V is TRBV20-1; TRBD2 matches 7 bases. V trimming: 2 bases; J trimming: 3 bases; junction bases outside the gene matches: 3. CDR1 DFQATT and CDR2 SNEGSKA come from the germline V gene (reference sequence). The CDR3 has 13 amino acids. The CDR3 DNA sequence: TGCAGTGCTAGATGGCTAGCGGAAGAGACCCAGTACTTC. Encoded protein: CSARWLAEETQYF.

As to this clonotype: A much larger clonotype is one base distant, so this may be a read error. The chain uses TRBV4-1 and TRBJ2-7, with D possibly TRBD1 on 5 matching bases. Per the germline V gene, CDR1 is MGHRA and CDR2 is YSYEKL. The CDR3 consists of 15 residues. V was cut by 3 bases and J by 2 bases, with 14 bases left in between. The CDR3 nucleotides read TGCGCCAGCAGCCATCCCAATGCAGGGACCTACGAGCAGTACTTC. Translated, it gives CASSHPNAGTYEQYF.

This clonotype has a handful of counts. The chain carries TRBV28 and TRBJ2-4, with unresolved D. V lost 2 bases and J lost 0, with 8 bases in between. Looked up from germline, CDR1 is MDHEN and CDR2 is SYDVKM. The length of the CDR3 is 15 residues. As DNA, the CDR3 is TGTGCCAGCAGTTTAGCCCCATTAGCCAAAAACATTCAGTACTTC. Protein sequence: CASSLAPLAKNIQYF.

Notes on this clonotype: A much larger clone differs by one base, so this may be a read error. The CDR3 sequence is CSVELGQVGDEQFF. The CDR3 DNA follows: TGCAGCGTTGAATTGGGACAGGTGGGGGACGAGCAGTTCTTC. The V gene is TRBV29-1, the J gene TRBJ2-1; 8 bases are shared with TRBD1. The V and J ends lost 2 bases and 10 bases, in that order; junction bases with no gene match: 10. Per germline, CDR1 SQVTM and CDR2 ANQGSEA. The length of the CDR3 is 14 residues.

The V call is TRBV7-3, the J call TRBJ1-1, with 8 bases matching TRBD1. The junction had 9 bases not matched to a gene; V was cut back by 2 bases and J by 1 base. The CDR3 is 17 amino acids. CDR1 SGHTA and CDR2 FQGTGA come from the germline V gene. For the CDR3, the DNA is TGTGCCAGCAGCTTAGCCGGCACAGGGGGTTCGAACACTGAAGCTTTCTTT. Translation: CASSLAGTGGSNTEAFF.

In this sample, this clonotype turned up a few times. V gene TRBV2 combines with J gene TRBJ2-7, with TRBD2 matching 12 bases. CDR1 and CDR2 from the germline V gene are SNHLY and FYNNEI. V dropped 6 bases and J dropped 5; count of bases not matched to a gene: 5. The CDR3 totals 14 residues. The CDR3 protein is CASRTSGGFHEQYF. The CDR3 coding sequence is TGTGCCAGCAGAACTAGCGGGGGGTTTCACGAGCAGTACTTC.

V and J are TRBV19 and TRBJ2-1; D possibly corresponds to TRBD1 (6 bases). The CDR3 loop spans 13 amino acids. CDR1 is LNHDA, CDR2 SQIVND, per germline (reference sequence). The V end lost 7 bases, the J end lost 9 bases, and 16 bases lay between the germline ends. The CDR3 sequence is CASTHPGELEQFF. The CDR3 coding sequence is TGTGCCAGTACCCATCCAGGGGAGCTTGAGCAGTTCTTC.

The chain links TRBV7-2 to TRBJ2-1, with D unclear. Germline V gene sequence: CDR1 SGHTA, CDR2 FQGNSA. The V gene lost 5 bases and the J gene lost 5 bases, with 22 bases spanning the gap. The CDR3 extends over 17 amino acids. CDR3 sequence reads: CASSPQPPYKTHNEQFF. Written as DNA, the CDR3 is TGTGCCAGCAGCCCCCAACCCCCATATAAGACACACAATGAGCAGTTCTTC.

V and J are TRBV25-1 and TRBJ2-4; a possible D gene is TRBD1 (7 bases). The CDR3 has 14 amino acids. V shed 3 bases and J shed 13 bases, with 19 bases lying between them. Germline V gives CDR1 MGHDK, CDR2 SYGVNS. The chain's CDR3 is CASSEIGGSREQYF. In DNA form, the CDR3 reads TGTGCCAGCAGTGAGATAGGGGGCTCTCGGGAGCAGTACTTC.

With regard to this clonotype: This sequence may be a read error, since a much larger clone differs from it by one base. The chain links TRBV29-1 to TRBJ2-5; the match to TRBD1 covers 10 bases. This CDR3 has 14 amino acids. CDR1 is SQVTM and CDR2 is ANQGSEA in the germline V gene. J lost 11 bases, V lost 5 bases, and 14 bases had no gene match. CDR3 region: CSVWDRGYINEQYF. The CDR3 DNA reads as TGCAGCGTTTGGGACAGGGGCTATATCAATGAGCAGTACTTC.

The V and J genes are TRBV6-4 and TRBJ2-3, with 9 bases fitting TRBD1. The V gene end was trimmed by 6 bases and the J gene end by 6 bases; junction bases not matched to a gene: 4. Germline CDR1 reads MRHNA; CDR2 reads SNTAGT. The CDR3 consists of 13 residues. The CDR3 sequence is CASRGQGADTQYF. The CDR3 DNA reads TGTGCCAGCAGGGGACAGGGCGCGGATACGCAGTATTTT.

The chain has TRBV15 and TRBJ1-3; TRBD1 matches 7 bases. Germline V gene lookup returns CDR1 LNHNV and CDR2 YYDKDF (reference sequence). The CDR3 is made up of 14 amino acids. V lost 11 bases, J lost 2 bases, and 9 bases stayed unmatched. As DNA, the CDR3 is TGTGCCGCGACAGGGACTTCGGCTGGAAACACCATATATTTT. Encoded protein: CAATGTSAGNTIYF. Filled out from reference TRBV15 and TRBJ1-3, the complete variable domain reads DAMVIQNPRYQVTQFGKPVTLSCSQTLNHNVMYWYQQKSSQAPKLLFHYYDKDFNNEADTPDNFQSRRPNTSFCFLDIRSPGLGDTAMYLCAATGTSAGNTIYFGEGSWLTVV.

The chain carries TRBV28 and TRBJ2-7; the match to TRBD2 covers 14 bases. Trimming took 4 bases from V and 5 from J; bases not matched to a gene: 7. The CDR3 has 16 amino acids. From germline, CDR1 is MDHEN and CDR2 SYDVKM. The CDR3 nucleotides are TGTGCCAGCAGTTCAGGACTAGCGGGGGGCGGCCACGAGCAGTACTTC. Encoded protein: CASSSGLAGGGHEQYF.

This clonotype was seen a handful of times. The chain has TRBV7-2 and TRBJ2-5, with TRBD2 matching 10 bases. V lost 4 bases to trimming and J lost 2 bases; unmatched junction nucleotides: 7. This CDR3 contains 16 residues. Germline V gives CDR1 SGHTA, CDR2 FQGNSA. CDR3 region: CASSWISGGIQETQYF. CDR3 DNA: TGTGCCAGCAGCTGGATTAGCGGGGGGATTCAAGAGACCCAGTACTTC.

The gene calls are TRBV6-1 and TRBJ2-7; either TRBD1 or TRBD2 may supply D (5 bases each). V lost 2 bases and J 2 bases, leaving 13 bases between the germline ends. Germline V gene data show CDR1 as MNHNS and CDR2 as SASEGT. The CDR3 totals 15 residues. CDR3 bases: TGTGCCAGCAGTGAATGGGACGGGGCCACCTACGAGCAGTACTTC. This gives the protein CASSEWDGATYEQYF.

The chain has TRBV20-1 and TRBJ2-1; D possibly corresponds to TRBD2 (7 bases). CDR1 and CDR2 (germline): DFQATT, SNEGSKA (reference sequence). With 3 bases removed from V and 0 bases from J, the gap between germline ends came to 12 bases. The CDR3 sequence is 15 residues long. The CDR3 nucleotides are TGCAGTGCTAGGCCCGGGGGGCTCTCCTACAATGAGCAGTTCTTC. Its protein product is CSARPGGLSYNEQFF.

V gene TRBV10-3 combines with J gene TRBJ1-5, with D maybe TRBD1 (6 bases). Trimming removed 6 bases at V and 0 bases at J, with 9 bases between. Germline CDR1 is ENHRY and CDR2 is SYGVKD. The CDR3 is 14 residues long. As DNA, the CDR3 is TGTGCCATCAGCAGGGGTTATAGCAATCAGCCCCAGCATTTT. Amino acid sequence: CAISRGYSNQPQHF.

Comments on this clonotype: It may be a read error: a sequence one base away is much more abundant. This chain joins TRBV10-3 and TRBJ2-5; weak D call: TRBD1 (6 bases). The length of the CDR3 is 13 residues. CDR1 and CDR2 (germline): ENHRY, SYGVKD. The CDR3 sequence: CAISDGRGETQDF. In nucleotides, the CDR3 is TGTGCCATCAGTGACGGCAGGGGCGAGACCCAGGACTTC.

This chain joins TRBV7-2 and TRBJ1-2; D gene uncertain. The ends were cut back, 5 bases at V and 8 bases at J, with 21 bases in the middle. The CDR3 length is 15 residues. The germline CDR1 and CDR2 sequences are SGHTA and FQGNSA. For the CDR3, the DNA is TGTGCCAGCAGCACGATGTTGGGTCTCTTTGGAGGCTACACCTTC. Residues: CASSTMLGLFGGYTF. Full variable domain (remainder filled in from reference TRBV7-2 and TRBJ1-2): GAGVSQSPSNKVTEKGKDVELRCDPISGHTALYWYRQSLGQGLEFLIYFQGNSAPDKSGLPSDRFSAERTGGSVSTLTIQRTQQEDSAVYLCASSTMLGLFGGYTFGSGTRLTVV.

The V call is TRBV7-8, the J call TRBJ1-4; D perhaps matches TRBD1 (6 bases). CDR1 and CDR2 (germline): SGHVS, FQNEAQ. V lost 3 bases and J 6 bases, leaving 17 bases between the germline ends. The CDR3 contains 16 residues. The CDR3 region has the DNA TGTGCCAGCAGCTTGGGCACTACAGGGTCCTATGAAAAACTGTTTTTT. Protein product: CASSLGTTGSYEKLFF. The full variable domain, in which reference TRBV7-8 and TRBJ1-4 provide the parts outside the CDR3, is GAGVSQSPRYKVAKRGQDVALRCDPISGHVSLFWYQQALGQGPEFLTYFQNEAQLDKSGLPSDRFFAERPEGSVSTLKIQRTQQEDSAVYLCASSLGTTGSYEKLFFGSGTQLSVL.

Ten or more counts support this clonotype. The rearrangement uses TRBV6-5 and TRBJ1-2; D not certain. The CDR3 covers 12 residues. The germline gives CDR1 MNHEY, CDR2 SVGAGI. V was pared by 11 bases and J by 3 bases, with 13 bases between. CDR3 nucleotides: TGTGCCGCGGGGTATCGAGACTATGGCTACACCTTC. This codes for CAAGYRDYGYTF.

Concerning this clonotype: A read error may explain this, as a much larger clone is one base away. The chain employs TRBV6-2 or TRBV6-3 and TRBJ2-5; D possibly corresponds to TRBD2 (6 bases). The CDR3 length is 18 residues. With 5 bases removed from V and 11 bases from J, the gap between germline ends came to 33 bases. Germline V lookup: CDR1 MNHEY, CDR2 SVGEGT. CDR3 in amino acids: CASSTGPGQGGVGNEQYF. CDR3 sequence (DNA): TGTGCCAGCAGTACCGGACCGGGCCAAGGAGGGGTGGGCAATGAGCAGTACTTC.

This chain connects TRBV4-2 to TRBJ2-3; 7 bases match TRBD2. There are 17 residues in the CDR3. With 4 bases clipped from V and 4 bases from J, the junction kept 14 bases outside the gene matches. Germline CDR1 LGHNA, CDR2 YNFKEQ. The CDR3 DNA reads TGTGCCAGCAGCCTGAGCCGGGGGGTAGATTACGCAGATACGCAGTATTTT. Its translation: CASSLSRGVDYADTQYF.

The chain uses TRBV2 and TRBJ2-3; 8 nucleotides match TRBD2. Unmatched junction bases numbered 11, after V lost 8 bases and J lost 1 base. This CDR3 has 16 amino acids. CDR1 and CDR2 (germline): SNHLY, FYNNEI. The CDR3 spells CASPSLGLVGTDTQYF. CDR3 nucleotide sequence: TGTGCCAGCCCAAGCTTGGGACTAGTGGGCACAGATACGCAGTATTTT.

V is TRBV6-1 and J is TRBJ2-2, with 9 bases lining up with TRBD1. CDR3 size: 16 residues. J lost 6 bases, V lost 6 bases, and 11 bases had no gene match. Germline V CDR1 and CDR2: MNHNS, SASEGT. This chain's CDR3 is CASSPGTGIMPGELFF. The DNA of the CDR3 is TGTGCCAGCAGCCCTGGGACAGGGATCATGCCCGGGGAGCTGTTTTTT.

The V and J genes are TRBV5-1 and TRBJ1-2; D unresolved. Germline V CDR1 and CDR2: SGHRS, YFSETQ. The CDR3 is 14 amino acids. The V and J ends lost 0 bases and 5 bases respectively, with 11 bases between them. CDR3 loop: CASSLGEGEYGYTF. The CDR3 DNA reads as TGCGCCAGCAGCTTGGGGGAGGGAGAGTATGGCTACACCTTC.